The 27 T cell receptor beta chains reported below all come from one sample, sequenced in a study of T cell repertoires in cytomegalovirus infection. Each CDR3 protein is one row after TCRdb ran MiXCR on the reads. The sample lists about 740,000 distinct CDR3 sequences, 35% occurring once. The specimen was PBMCs. The origin of the receptors is a human donor in good health (CMV status not recorded). Some clones in this sample may be carry-over from other donors' samples.

This chain links TRBV7-9 with TRBJ2-5; TRBD2 agrees at 10 bases. This CDR3 region has 16 residues. Germline V CDR1 and CDR2: SEHNR, FQNEAQ (reference sequence). Trimming took 5 bases from V and 2 from J; bases not matched to a gene: 8. In nucleotides, the CDR3 is TGTGCCAGCAGCCCGTTACTAGCGGGAAGGCAAGAGACCCAGTACTTC. It is translated as CASSPLLAGRQETQYF.

V and J are TRBV19 and TRBJ1-1; D not certain. In germline, CDR1 is LNHDA, CDR2 SQIVND (reference sequence). Trimming stripped 7 bases from V and 2 bases from J, with 20 bases between. The CDR3 runs 16 residues. The CDR3 bases are TGTGCCAGTACACCCCGGGCGTCGGGCCGCAACACTGAAGCTTTCTTT. It specifies CASTPRASGRNTEAFF.

The chain has TRBV27 and TRBJ1-1; no clear D gene. Trimming removed 5 bases at V and 3 bases at J, with 10 bases between. This CDR3 is built from 13 residues. Germline CDR1 and CDR2: MNHEY and SMNVEV (reference sequence). CDR3 coding DNA: TGTGCCAGCAGTGCCGCAATTGACACTGAAGCTTTCTTT. It yields the protein CASSAAIDTEAFF.

About this clonotype: The junction departs from germline at one end; a sequencing error may be responsible. This chain links TRBV7-9 with TRBJ2-5, with a weak D call TRBD2 (5 bases). CDR3 length equals 12 residues. In germline, CDR1 is SEHNR, CDR2 FQNEAQ (reference sequence). CDR3 in DNA: TGTGCCAGCAGCCGCCCGAGCGGTGGCCCGGACTTC. Translating it yields CASSRPSGGPDF.

The V call is TRBV28, the J call TRBJ1-5, with D maybe TRBD1 (5 bases). Trimming took 6 bases from V and 1 from J, leaving 13 bases between them. The CDR3 runs to 15 residues. CDR1 and CDR2 (germline): MDHEN, SYDVKM. The CDR3: CASRSLWGSNQPQHF. CDR3 in DNA: TGTGCCAGCAGGTCGCTGTGGGGGAGCAATCAGCCCCAGCATTTT.

As to this clonotype: The junction does not match germline at one end; this may be a read error. The V call is TRBV2, the J call TRBJ2-2, with D unclear. CDR3 length equals 13 residues. CDR1 and CDR2 (germline): SNHLY, FYNNEI. The CDR3 coding sequence is TGTGCCAGCGGTGAATACGCCGGCGGGGAGCTGTTTTTT. Its translation is CASGEYAGGELFF.

This clonotype appeared a few times. CDR3 coding DNA: TGCGCCAGCAGACAGTACCAAGAGACCCAGTACTTC. The encoded protein is CASRQYQETQYF. The chain couples TRBV5-1 to TRBJ2-5; no clear D gene. The CDR3 has 12 residues. Germline CDR1 and CDR2: SGHRS and YFSETQ. V was trimmed by 5 bases and J by 0 bases, leaving 5 bases between them.

CDR3 coding DNA: TGTGCCAGCAGACCTCGACTAGCGGGATGTAATCACAGCTCCTACAATGAGCAGTTCTTC. Encoded protein: CASRPRLAGCNHSSYNEQFF. The chain employs TRBV6-6 and TRBJ2-1; 11 bases agree with TRBD2. Germline-derived CDR1 and CDR2 are MNHNY and SVGAGI (reference sequence). CDR3 size: 20 residues. V shed 6 bases, J shed 0 bases, and the junction held 16 bases outside the gene matches.

This clonotype appeared a few times. The rearrangement joins TRBV5-1 to TRBJ2-3; tentatively, D is TRBD1 or TRBD2 (5 bases each). V dropped 5 bases and J dropped 2 bases, with 18 bases sitting between them. CDR1 is SGHRS and CDR2 is YFSETQ in the germline V gene. This CDR3 has 16 residues. This CDR3 reads CASSQRAEGPTDTQYF. The CDR3 DNA sequence: TGCGCCAGCAGTCAGAGGGCAGAGGGGCCCACAGATACGCAGTATTTT. Combining the CDR3 with reference TRBV5-1 and TRBJ2-3 gives the whole variable domain KAGVTQTPRYLIKTRGQQVTLSCSPISGHRSVSWYQQTPGQGLQFLFEYFSETQRNKGNFPGRFSGRQFSNSRSEMNVSTLELGDSALYLCASSQRAEGPTDTQYFGPGTRLTVL.

This clonotype was detected only a few times. V usage is TRBV12-3 or TRBV12-4 and J usage is TRBJ1-5, with TRBD1 as a possible D gene (6 bases). Trimming stripped 1 base from V and 6 bases from J, with 13 bases between. The length of the CDR3 is 15 residues. The CDR3 loop reads CASSLDRVGGQPQHF. The DNA of the CDR3 is TGTGCCAGCAGTTTAGACAGGGTCGGTGGTCAGCCCCAGCATTTT.

This rearrangement joins TRBV28 to TRBJ1-1; TRBD1 might be the D (5 bases). Germline assignment: CDR1 MDHEN and CDR2 SYDVKM. The length of the CDR3 is 13 residues. V was cut by 3 bases and J by 4 bases, with 9 bases left in between. The CDR3 nucleotides are TGTGCCAGCAGTTTTTACGGGGGCACTGAAGCTTTCTTT. Translating it yields CASSFYGGTEAFF.

This clonotype has only a few counts. The chain uses TRBV28 and TRBJ1-1, with D hard to call. The length of the CDR3 is 18 residues. Trimming stripped 5 bases from V and 0 bases from J, with 22 bases between. Germline CDR1 is MDHEN and CDR2 is SYDVKM. In DNA form, the CDR3 reads TGTGCCAGCAGTACCCAAATACGGAGGACTGTACTGAACACTGAAGCTTTCTTT. Its translation is CASSTQIRRTVLNTEAFF.

Worth noting for this clonotype: This may be a read error, as it is one base from a much larger clone. CDR3 nucleotide sequence: TGTGCCATCAAACGGGGAAGCGGCAGCGAGCATTACTTC. It translates to CAIKRGSGSEHYF. The V call is TRBV10-3, the J call TRBJ2-7; D is possibly TRBD2 (5 bases). Looked up from germline, CDR1 is ENHRY and CDR2 is SYGVKD. There are 13 residues in the CDR3.

This clonotype was seen more than once but under ten times. The chain uses TRBV7-2 and TRBJ1-1; D remains unclear. The CDR3 consists of 14 residues. CDR1 and CDR2 from the germline V gene are SGHTA and FQGNSA. Trimming removed 5 bases at V and 1 base at J, with 11 bases between. The CDR3 here is CASSPGWPNTEAFF. The CDR3 bases are TGTGCCAGCAGCCCCGGTTGGCCGAACACTGAAGCTTTCTTT.

The chain combines TRBV10-1 with TRBJ2-7; D remains unclear. CDR1 WNHNN and CDR2 SYGVQD come from the germline V gene (reference sequence). CDR3 length equals 12 residues. V lost 3 bases and J lost 3, with 6 bases in between. The CDR3 nucleotides read TGCGCCAGCAGTGAAGGAGTCTACGAGCAGTACTTC. Its translation is CASSEGVYEQYF.

On this clonotype itself: A much larger clone sits a single nucleotide away, making a read error possible. The rearrangement joins TRBV7-9 to TRBJ1-2; 8 bases agree with TRBD1. The CDR3 sequence is 15 residues long. Germline-derived CDR1 and CDR2 are SEHNR and FQNEAQ (reference sequence). The trim removed 7 bases at V and 6 bases at J, leaving 13 bases unmatched. CDR3 sequence reads: CASTKRWTGMDGYTF. The CDR3 nucleotides read TGTGCCAGCACCAAGAGATGGACAGGGATGGATGGCTACACCTTC.

This clonotype was picked up a small number of times. This CDR3 is CSVPPNLDPNTEAFF. CDR3 nucleotides: TGCAGCGTCCCCCCGAACCTTGACCCGAACACTGAAGCTTTCTTT. The genes are TRBV29-1 and TRBJ1-1; no reliable D call. V dropped 6 bases and J dropped 1 base, with 18 bases sitting between them. CDR1 and CDR2 from the germline V gene are SQVTM and ANQGSEA. The CDR3 runs to 15 residues.

This clonotype was counted only a few times. The chain is built from TRBV6-1 and TRBJ1-3; no definite D call. Germline CDR1 and CDR2: MNHNS and SASEGT. This CDR3 comprises 15 residues. V was trimmed by 6 bases and J by 3 bases, leaving 15 bases between them. CDR3 nucleotide sequence: TGTGCCAGCAGGCGGACCACAGTTTATGGAAACACCATATATTTT. This translates into CASRRTTVYGNTIYF.

This chain joins TRBV12-3 or TRBV12-4 and TRBJ2-3, with D unclear. V was shortened by 5 bases and J by 0 bases, with 9 bases between the two germline ends. The CDR3 length is 14 residues. The CDR3 region has the DNA TGTGCCAGCAGTGAGGATACTAGCACAGATACGCAGTATTTT. Translated, it gives CASSEDTSTDTQYF.

The sample holds a few counts of this clonotype. The J gene is TRBJ1-1, the V gene TRBV19, with 9 bases aligning to TRBD1. Germline V lookup: CDR1 LNHDA, CDR2 SQIVND (reference sequence). V was clipped by 5 bases and J by 13 bases; unmatched bases: 8. This CDR3 has 12 residues. The CDR3 DNA is TGTGCCAGTAGTTCCCCGCGGGGACAGGGTTTCTTT. Translation: CASSSPRGQGFF.

V gene TRBV28 combines with J gene TRBJ2-7; 10 positions agree with TRBD2. The CDR3 sequence is 17 residues long. CDR1 is MDHEN, CDR2 SYDVKM, per germline. With V trimmed by 6 bases and J by 4 bases, 15 bases remained unmatched. Here the CDR3 DNA reads TGTGCCAGCAGGGGCCTAGCGGGAGAGGCTCGCCCTTACGAGCAGTACTTC. It is translated as CASRGLAGEARPYEQYF.

This clonotype was picked up a small number of times. The chain is built from TRBV10-3 and TRBJ2-7, with 10 bases matching TRBD2. The germline CDR1 and CDR2 sequences are ENHRY and SYGVKD. V was clipped by 2 bases and J by 4 bases; unmatched bases: 5. This CDR3 comprises 15 residues. CDR3 amino acids: CAISEPRTSGYEQYF. CDR3 DNA sequence: TGTGCCATCAGTGAGCCTCGGACTAGCGGATACGAGCAGTACTTC.

To note about this clonotype: This may arise from a read error, as a much more abundant clone is one base away. The V gene is TRBV7-4, the J gene TRBJ2-1, with TRBD1 matching over 10 bases. CDR3 length equals 17 residues. V was pared by 2 bases and J by 5 bases, with 9 bases of the junction left unmatched. CDR1 and CDR2 from the germline V gene are SGHVT and SQSDAQ. The CDR3 spells CASSLQGLGTGDNEQFF. CDR3 sequence (DNA): TGTGCCAGCAGCTTACAAGGCCTAGGGACAGGGGACAATGAGCAGTTCTTC.

On this clonotype: In this CDR3 the conserved last residue, phenylalanine or tryptophan, is missing, so a read error is likely. This sequence joins TRBV5-1 and TRBJ2-1; a weak D match, TRBD2 (5 bases). Trimming left V 1 base short and J 7 bases short, with 9 bases between. CDR3 length: 13 residues. Germline values: CDR1 SGHRS, CDR2 YFSETQ. CDR3 region: CASSLNPGNEQFL. DNA of the CDR3: TGCGCCAGCAGCTTGAACCCGGGAAATGAGCAGTTCTTA.

The chain has TRBV2 and TRBJ2-2; 9 bases match TRBD1. The CDR3 sequence is 15 residues long. Germline V lookup: CDR1 SNHLY, CDR2 FYNNEI. After removal of 6 bases from V and 5 bases from J, the junction contained 7 bases not matched to a gene. The CDR3 DNA follows: TGTGCCAGCAGGAAGACAGGGGGGAATACCGGGGAGCTGTTTTTT. The encoded protein is CASRKTGGNTGELFF.

A few counts support this clonotype. The chain uses TRBV7-9 and TRBJ1-2; D remains unclear. V was clipped by 5 bases and J by 7 bases, with 8 bases between them. The CDR3 is 11 residues long. Looked up from germline, CDR1 is SEHNR and CDR2 is FQNEAQ (reference sequence). CDR3 residues: CASSALGGYTF. CDR3 coding DNA: TGTGCCAGCAGCGCCCTTGGTGGCTACACCTTC.

The chain recombines TRBV20-1 with TRBJ2-5; 9 bases match TRBD1. This CDR3 has 15 amino acids. V lost 0 bases, J lost 5 bases, and 7 bases stayed unmatched. Per the germline V gene, CDR1 is DFQATT and CDR2 is SNEGSKA (reference sequence). The CDR3 loop is CSARDPGTGTETQYF. DNA for the CDR3: TGCAGTGCTAGAGACCCCGGGACAGGGACTGAGACCCAGTACTTC.